This T cell receptor beta chain was captured in a study of blood T cell repertoires in COVID-19. Overall study context: Collection of acute and convalescent COVID-19 samples took place in the United States, Italy and Spain. From T cells, B-cell-depleted T cells, or PBMCs came the material, which was cDNA or gDNA.

This clone was seen repeatedly, ten times or more. As originally analysed: Amplification of reference gene primers provided the estimated nucleated cell counts. Assay used: immunoSEQ multiplex PCR; TCRdb lists only in-frame clones, some missing. The V and J calls and the clone size are those of that table, but D and trimming were determined from the DNA. This table has around 300,000 clones, roughly 88% appearing once. The CDR3 spans 12 residues. Germline V gives CDR1 SGHKS, CDR2 YYEKEE (reference sequence). The V end was cut by 4 bases, the J end by 14 bases, with 13 bases between. This receptor was obtained from a woman aged 70-85 years with acute or convalescent COVID-19. The sample comprised peripheral blood. The chain couples TRBV5-5 to TRBJ1-6; D is possibly TRBD1 (6 bases). CDR3 residues: CASSTQGPALHF. The CDR3 region has the DNA TGTGCCAGCAGCACACAGGGCCCGGCCCTCCACTTT. The complete variable domain, with remaining parts taken from reference TRBV5-5 and TRBJ1-6, reads DAGVTQSPTHLIKTRGQQVTLRCSPISGHKSVSWYQQVLGQGPQFIFQYYEKEERGRGNFPDRFSARQFPNYSSELNVNALLLGDSALYLCASSTQGPALHFGNGTRLTVT.